Listed below are T cell receptor beta chains from one sample, sequenced in a study of blood T cell repertoires in COVID-19. The table came from immunoSEQ multiplex PCR; TCRdb's copy has only in-frame clones and leaves some out. The sample includes hundreds of thousands of clones, 80% to 90% seen only once; the top ten take roughly a tenth. The material sequenced was peripheral blood. The receptors derive from a woman older than 75 with acute or convalescent COVID-19. CDR3s include the opening cysteine and the closing phenylalanine or tryptophan. Fields, in order: J gene, V gene, clone size, CDR3 protein. The size field is filled for only some rows; it gives once, few, many or a size class.

TRBJ2-1	TRBV5-8	-	CASSLAGAGQINNEQFF
TRBJ2-2	TRBV19	-	CASSIGGRRTGELFF
TRBJ1-2	TRBV30	-	CACQQVNYGYTF
TRBJ2-1	TRBV30	-	CAWSASGRNNEQFF
TRBJ1-1	TRBV20-1	-	CSVSQNTEAFF
TRBJ1-2	TRBV5-4	-	CASSFSGNNYGYTF
TRBJ1-5	TRBV24-1	-	CATSDEHGAQHF
TRBJ2-5	TRBV9	-	CASSAGQQETQYF
TRBJ1-4	TRBV6-2/TRBV6-3	-	CASSSRTVATNEKLFF
TRBJ1-2	TRBV19	medium-sized	CASSISPPHEGYTF
TRBJ2-5	TRBV18	-	CASSPSGQETQYF
TRBJ1-4	TRBV3-1/TRBV3-2	-	CASAWTGGDEKLFF
TRBJ1-3	TRBV5-8	-	CASSLGTASSGNTIYF
TRBJ1-5	TRBV2	few	CASSRDKPNNQPQHF
TRBJ2-4	TRBV5-4	-	CASSLASGGAAAKNIQYF
TRBJ2-7	TRBV28	-	CASSFRAGVINEQYF
TRBJ2-3	TRBV5-4	-	CASSLGANFGTDTQYF
TRBJ2-5	TRBV24-1	few	CATSDSRTSGSQETQYF
TRBJ2-3	TRBV6-6	few	CASRSRLAGGLEQYF
TRBJ2-7	TRBV27	-	CASSSRIRGRSYEQYF
TRBJ1-2	TRBV15	-	CATSRDGGVYGYTF
TRBJ1-5	TRBV19	-	CASSIPEGAQPQHF
TRBJ1-1	TRBV10-3	-	CAISELLGQGLNTEAFF
TRBJ1-1	TRBV2	-	CASMESVAGGRGTEAFF
TRBJ1-2	TRBV7-8	-	CASSSSGREFYGYTF
TRBJ2-7	TRBV4-2	-	CASSQVSMASGTNYEQYF
TRBJ1-5	TRBV28	few	CASSLTPAGLEPQHF
TRBJ2-2	TRBV19	-	CASERGGNTGELFF
TRBJ1-5	TRBV7-2	-	CASSLDRLRGTGNQPQHF
TRBJ2-1	TRBV11-1	-	CASSRTGVSYNEQFF
TRBJ1-2	TRBV28	few	CASSSPRGHWGYTF
TRBJ2-7	TRBV5-4	once	CASSQGDSGLISYEQYF
TRBJ2-7	TRBV24-1	-	CATSDARDRWYEQYF
TRBJ2-5	TRBV28	-	CASLGGVAGVYQETQYF
TRBJ2-5	TRBV29-1	few	CSVETSGGRGTQYF
TRBJ1-1	TRBV29-1	-	CSVGHPNTEAFF
TRBJ2-7	TRBV11-2	-	CASSIQNEQYF